Reported below is one T cell receptor (beta chain). The antigen remains unidentified. The assay was immunoSEQ multiplex PCR, and TCRdb's table has in-frame clones only and misses some. The table records more than 2 million clones, approximately 94% of them present only once. The record originates from a study of shared clonotypes between healthy human individuals. General study findings and limits: Rarefaction showed that sequencing of sorted subsets was incomplete (despite large depth). Clonotypes which were not shared had lower generation probabilities than clonotypes that all four donors shared. Only a few donors were included, so the genetic and exposure-history diversity represented was limited.

The V and J ends lost 7 bases and 4 bases respectively, with 8 bases between them. From germline, CDR1 is MNHEY and CDR2 SVGAGI. The CDR3 runs 12 residues. The origin of this receptor is a man between 18 and 29 years old in good health. The V and J genes are TRBV6-5 and TRBJ1-5; D gene ambiguous. The sample comprised naive CD4+ T cells sorted from blood. The sample's subset: CD45RA+ positively selected. The CDR3 DNA is TGTGCCAGCACCTGGGGTAATCAGCCCCAGCATTTT. Translation: CASTWGNQPQHF.